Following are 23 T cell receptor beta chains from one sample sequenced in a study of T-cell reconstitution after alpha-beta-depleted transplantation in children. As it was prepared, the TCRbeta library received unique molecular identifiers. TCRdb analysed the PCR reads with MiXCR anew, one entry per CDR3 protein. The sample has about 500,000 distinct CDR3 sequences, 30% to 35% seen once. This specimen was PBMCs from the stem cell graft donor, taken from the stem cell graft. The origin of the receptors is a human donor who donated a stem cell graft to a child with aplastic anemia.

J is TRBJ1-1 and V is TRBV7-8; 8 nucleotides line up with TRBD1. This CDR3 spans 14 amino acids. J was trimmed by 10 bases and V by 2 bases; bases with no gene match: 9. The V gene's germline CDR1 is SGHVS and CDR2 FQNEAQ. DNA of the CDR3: TGTGCCAGCAGCTTACCCGGACAGGGACGGTCAGCTTTCTTT. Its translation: CASSLPGQGRSAFF.

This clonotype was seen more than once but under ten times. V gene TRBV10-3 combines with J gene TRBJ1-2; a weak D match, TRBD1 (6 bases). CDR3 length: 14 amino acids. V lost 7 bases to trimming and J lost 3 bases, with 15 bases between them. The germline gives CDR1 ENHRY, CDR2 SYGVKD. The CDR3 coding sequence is TGTGCCATCAACCTCGACAGGTTAGACTATGGCTACACCTTC. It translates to CAINLDRLDYGYTF.

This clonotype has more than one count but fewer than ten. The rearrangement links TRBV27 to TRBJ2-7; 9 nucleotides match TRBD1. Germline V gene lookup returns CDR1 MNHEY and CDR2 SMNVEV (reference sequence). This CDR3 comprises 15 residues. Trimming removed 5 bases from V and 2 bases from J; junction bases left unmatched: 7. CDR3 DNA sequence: TGTGCCAGCAGTCGACAGGGACAGGGCCCCTACGAGCAGTACTTC. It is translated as CASSRQGQGPYEQYF.

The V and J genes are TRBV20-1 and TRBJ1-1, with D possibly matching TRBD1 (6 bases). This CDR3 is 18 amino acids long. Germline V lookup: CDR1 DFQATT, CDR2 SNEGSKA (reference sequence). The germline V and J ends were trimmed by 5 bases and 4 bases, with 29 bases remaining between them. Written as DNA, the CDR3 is TGCAGTGCTGGAGTTCCGGGACATTCGATCTTTCGGGTCACTGAAGCTTTCTTT. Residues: CSAGVPGHSIFRVTEAFF.

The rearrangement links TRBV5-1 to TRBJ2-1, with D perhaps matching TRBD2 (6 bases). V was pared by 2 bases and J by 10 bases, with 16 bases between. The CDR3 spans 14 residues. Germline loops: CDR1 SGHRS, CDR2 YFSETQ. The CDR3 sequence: CASSLWRRLDEQFF. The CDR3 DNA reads TGCGCCAGCAGCTTATGGCGCAGACTAGACGAGCAGTTCTTC.

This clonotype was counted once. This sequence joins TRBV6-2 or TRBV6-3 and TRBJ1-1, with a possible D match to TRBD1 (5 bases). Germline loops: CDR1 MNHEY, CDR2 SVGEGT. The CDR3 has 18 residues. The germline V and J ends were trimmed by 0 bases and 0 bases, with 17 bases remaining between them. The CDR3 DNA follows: TGTGCCAGCAGTTACTCGTCTGGACGGGGCGGAGTGAACACTGAAGCTTTCTTT. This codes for CASSYSSGRGGVNTEAFF.

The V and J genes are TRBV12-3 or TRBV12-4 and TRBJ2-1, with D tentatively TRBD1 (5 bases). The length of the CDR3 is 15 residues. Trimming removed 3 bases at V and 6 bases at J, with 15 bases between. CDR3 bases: TGTGCCAGCAGTTTCCCCCAGGGATTCATCAATGAGCAGTTCTTC. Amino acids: CASSFPQGFINEQFF.

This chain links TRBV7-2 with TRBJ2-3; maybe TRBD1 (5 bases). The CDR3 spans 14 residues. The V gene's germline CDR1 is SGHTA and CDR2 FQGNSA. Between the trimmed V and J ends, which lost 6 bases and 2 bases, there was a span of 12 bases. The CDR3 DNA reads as TGTGCCAGCAGGGGGCGCGATGTCACAGATACGCAGTATTTT. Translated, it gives CASRGRDVTDTQYF. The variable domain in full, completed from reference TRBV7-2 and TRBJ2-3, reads GAGVSQSPSNKVTEKGKDVELRCDPISGHTALYWYRQSLGQGLEFLIYFQGNSAPDKSGLPSDRFSAERTGGSVSTLTIQRTQQEDSAVYLCASRGRDVTDTQYFGPGTRLTVL.

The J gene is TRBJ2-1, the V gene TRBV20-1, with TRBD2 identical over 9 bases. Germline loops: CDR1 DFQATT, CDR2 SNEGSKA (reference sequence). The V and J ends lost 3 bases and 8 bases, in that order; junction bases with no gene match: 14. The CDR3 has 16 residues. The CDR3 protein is CSASSISGSPHDEQFF. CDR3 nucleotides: TGCAGTGCTAGTAGTATTAGCGGGAGCCCCCACGATGAGCAGTTCTTC.

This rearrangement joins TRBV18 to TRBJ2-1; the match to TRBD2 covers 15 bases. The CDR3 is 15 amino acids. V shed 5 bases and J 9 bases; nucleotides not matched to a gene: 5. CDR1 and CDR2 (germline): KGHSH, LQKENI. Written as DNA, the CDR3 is TGTGCCAGCTCATCGGGACTAGCGGGAGGTGGTGAGCAGTTCTTC. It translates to CASSSGLAGGGEQFF.

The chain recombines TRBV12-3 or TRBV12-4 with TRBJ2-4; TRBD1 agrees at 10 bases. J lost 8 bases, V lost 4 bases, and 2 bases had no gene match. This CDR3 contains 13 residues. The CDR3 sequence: CASSSGQGYIQYF. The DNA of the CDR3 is TGTGCCAGCAGTTCGGGACAGGGGTACATTCAGTACTTC.

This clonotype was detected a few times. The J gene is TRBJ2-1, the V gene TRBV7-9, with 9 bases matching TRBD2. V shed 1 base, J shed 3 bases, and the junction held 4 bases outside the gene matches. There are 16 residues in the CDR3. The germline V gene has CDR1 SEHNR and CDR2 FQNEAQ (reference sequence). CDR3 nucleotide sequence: TGTGCCAGCAGCTTAGGGGCTAGCGGGAACTACAATGAGCAGTTCTTC. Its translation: CASSLGASGNYNEQFF.

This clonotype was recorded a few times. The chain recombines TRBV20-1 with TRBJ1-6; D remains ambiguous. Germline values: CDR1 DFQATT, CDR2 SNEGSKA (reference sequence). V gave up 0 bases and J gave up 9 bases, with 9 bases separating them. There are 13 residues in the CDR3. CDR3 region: CSAREVGVSPLHF. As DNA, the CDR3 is TGCAGTGCTAGAGAGGTCGGGGTTTCACCCCTCCACTTT.

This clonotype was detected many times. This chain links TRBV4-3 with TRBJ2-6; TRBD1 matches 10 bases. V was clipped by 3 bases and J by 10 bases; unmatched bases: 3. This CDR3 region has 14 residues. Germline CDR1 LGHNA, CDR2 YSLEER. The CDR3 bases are TGCGCCAGCAGCCAGTTGGGACAGGGGAACGTCCTGACTTTC. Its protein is CASSQLGQGNVLTF.

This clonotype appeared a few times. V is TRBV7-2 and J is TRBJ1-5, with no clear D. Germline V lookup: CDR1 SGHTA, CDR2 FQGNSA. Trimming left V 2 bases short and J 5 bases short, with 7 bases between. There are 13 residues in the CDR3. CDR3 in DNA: TGTGCCAGCAGCTTAACAACGGATCAGCCCCAGCATTTT. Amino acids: CASSLTTDQPQHF.

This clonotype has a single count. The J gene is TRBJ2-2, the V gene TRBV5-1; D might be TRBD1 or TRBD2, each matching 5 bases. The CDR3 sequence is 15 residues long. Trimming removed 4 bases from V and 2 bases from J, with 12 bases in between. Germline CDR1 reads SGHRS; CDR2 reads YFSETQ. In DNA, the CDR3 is TGCGCCAGCAGCGTCCGGGACGGAAACACCGGGGAGCTGTTTTTT. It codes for CASSVRDGNTGELFF.

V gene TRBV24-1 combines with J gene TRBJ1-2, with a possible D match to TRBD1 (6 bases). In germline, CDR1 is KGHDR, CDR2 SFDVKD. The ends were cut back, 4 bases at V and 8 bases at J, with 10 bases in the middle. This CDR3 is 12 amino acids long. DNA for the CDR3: TGTGCCACCAGTGACCCCGACAGGGGCTACACCTTC. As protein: CATSDPDRGYTF.

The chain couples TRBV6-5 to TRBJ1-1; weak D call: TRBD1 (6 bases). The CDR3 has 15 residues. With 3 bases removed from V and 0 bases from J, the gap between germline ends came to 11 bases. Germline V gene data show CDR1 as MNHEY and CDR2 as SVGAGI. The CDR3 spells CASSYLQGLNTEAFF. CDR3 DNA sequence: TGTGCCAGCAGTTATTTACAGGGTTTGAACACTGAAGCTTTCTTT.

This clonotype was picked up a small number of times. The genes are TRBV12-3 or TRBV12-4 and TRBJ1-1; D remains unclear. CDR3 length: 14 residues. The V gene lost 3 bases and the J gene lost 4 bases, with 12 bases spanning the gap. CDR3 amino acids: CASSFESYGTEAFF. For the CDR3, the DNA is TGTGCCAGCAGTTTTGAGTCTTACGGCACTGAAGCTTTCTTT.

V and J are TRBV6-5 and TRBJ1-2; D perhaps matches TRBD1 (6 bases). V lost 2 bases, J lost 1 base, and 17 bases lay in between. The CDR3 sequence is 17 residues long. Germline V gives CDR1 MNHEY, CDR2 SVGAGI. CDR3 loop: CASSYGGSQLLNYGYTF. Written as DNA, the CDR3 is TGTGCCAGCAGTTACGGGGGCTCGCAGCTACTTAACTATGGCTACACCTTC.

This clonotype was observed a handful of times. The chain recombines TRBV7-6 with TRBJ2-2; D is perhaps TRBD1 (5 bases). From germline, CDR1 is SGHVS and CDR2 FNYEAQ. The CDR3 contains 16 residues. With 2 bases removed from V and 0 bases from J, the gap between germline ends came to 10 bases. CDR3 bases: TGTGCCAGCAGCTTACCCGGACATTCGAACACCGGGGAGCTGTTTTTT. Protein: CASSLPGHSNTGELFF.

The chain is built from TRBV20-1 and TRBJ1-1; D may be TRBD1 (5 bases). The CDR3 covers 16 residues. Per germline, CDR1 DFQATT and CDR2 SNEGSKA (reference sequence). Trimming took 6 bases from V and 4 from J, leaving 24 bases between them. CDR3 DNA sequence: TGCAGTGCCACTATGGCCGGGGGGACTTTTATCACTGAAGCTTTCTTT. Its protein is CSATMAGGTFITEAFF.

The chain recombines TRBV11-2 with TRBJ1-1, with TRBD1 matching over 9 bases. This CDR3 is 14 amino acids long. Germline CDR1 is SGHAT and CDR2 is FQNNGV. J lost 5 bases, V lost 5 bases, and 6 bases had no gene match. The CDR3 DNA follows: TGTGCCAGCAGCCCGACAGGGGGTGTTACTGAAGCTTTCTTT. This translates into CASSPTGGVTEAFF.